A single sample is the source of the 3 T cell receptor beta chains below, sequenced in a study of post-analysis software for immune sequencing data. General observations from the study: Elevated frequency relative to controls characterized four or five TRBV segments in patients, TRBV5-6, TRBV5-1 and TRBV20-1 among them.

The TCR beta cDNA libraries carried unique molecular identifiers. TCRdb redid the calling of the PCR reads with MiXCR, one entry per CDR3 protein. The sample lists 500,000 to 600,000 distinct CDR3 sequences, roughly 40% seen once, with about 1.8% in the top ten. No cognate antigen is known for these TCRs. Specimen: blood. Every receptor here comes from a girl between 5 and 17 years old with multiple sclerosis.

Turning to this clonotype: At one of its ends the junction is not consistent with the germline gene, which may arise from a read error. The J gene is TRBJ1-2, the V gene TRBV11-3; D remains unclear. The CDR3 consists of 14 residues. Per germline, CDR1 SGHNT and CDR2 YENEEA. The CDR3 DNA follows: TGTGCCGGCAGCACCCGTCAGGCTAACTATGGCTACACCTTC. Its protein product is CAGSTRQANYGYTF.

The chain uses TRBV12-3 or TRBV12-4 and TRBJ2-1; 8 bases map to TRBD2. V lost 4 bases and J lost 8; bases outside the gene matches: 13. This CDR3 is 16 amino acids long. The CDR3 nucleotides read TGTGCCAGCAGTTCTTCCGGGACTAGGGGTACCGATGAGCAGTTCTTC. Translating it yields CASSSSGTRGTDEQFF.

The chain carries TRBV27 and TRBJ1-6; D ambiguous. V was cut by 7 bases and J by 7 bases, with 11 bases left in between. This CDR3 contains 13 residues. Looked up from germline, CDR1 is MNHEY and CDR2 is SMNVEV (reference sequence). This CDR3 reads CASKPGENSPLHF. DNA of the CDR3: TGTGCCAGCAAACCTGGGGAGAATTCACCCCTCCACTTT.